The rows below give T cell receptor beta chains drawn from one sample of a study of cytomegalovirus exposure and HLA in healthy donors. Clones were read by immunoSEQ multiplex PCR, and TCRdb kept only the in-frame ones, dropping some. Among around 150,000 clones, 80% were seen once, and the ten largest hold 13% to 15%. The sequenced sample was PBMCs. These receptor sequences come from a woman between 35 and 50 years old in good health and CMV-seronegative. Both conserved end residues are part of each CDR3. The D gene is left open where the match is weak. Part of the rows lack a size; the others show once, few, many or a class for expanded clones.

V gene	D gene	J gene	clone size	CDR3 DNA	CDR3 protein
TRBV4-1	TRBD1	TRBJ1-5	.	TGCGCCAGCAGCCAAGTCCGGGACAGGGACGCGCCCCAGCATTTT	CASSQVRDRDAPQHF
TRBV27	TRBD1	TRBJ2-2	.	TGTGCCAGCAGTACACGGACAGGGGGCCCCGGGGAGCTGTTTTTT	CASSTRTGGPGELFF
TRBV14	TRBD1	TRBJ1-5	.	TGTGCCAGCAGCCAAGATCGGGGGGACAGGAATCAGCCCCAGCATTTT	CASSQDRGDRNQPQHF
TRBV7-3	TRBD2	TRBJ2-7	few	TGTGCCAGCAGCTTAGCGACCTATAGCGGGAGGGCCACCTACGAGCAGTACTTC	CASSLATYSGRATYEQYF
TRBV28	TRBD2	TRBJ2-2	once	TGTGCCAGCAGTTTAGGGCTAGCGGGAGACACCGGGGAGCTGTTTTTT	CASSLGLAGDTGELFF
TRBV11-3	TRBD1	TRBJ2-7	.	TGTGCCAGCAGCCTTTGGACAGGGTACTACGAGCAGTACTTC	CASSLWTGYYEQYF
TRBV4-3	TRBD2	TRBJ2-1	.	TGCGCCAGCAGCATTTTAGCGGGAGGGCCTGAACAAAGCTCCTACAATGAGCAGTTCTTC	CASSILAGGPEQSSYNEQFF
TRBV7-9	TRBD1	TRBJ2-7	few	TGTGCCAGCAGCGTCGGACAGGGTCTGGACGAGCAGTACTTC	CASSVGQGLDEQYF
TRBV7-3	.	TRBJ2-1	.	TGTGCCAGCAGCTTATTAGGGGGCTCCTACAATGAGCAGTTCTTC	CASSLLGGSYNEQFF
TRBV7-2	TRBD2	TRBJ2-7	.	TGTGCCAGCAGCACGCCACGGGCGGGAGGAGGTCTCGAGCAGTACTTC	CASSTPRAGGGLEQYF
TRBV6-6	.	TRBJ2-7	few	TGTGCCAGCACCCTCGCGGGCCAGCCCTACGAGCAGTACTTC	CASTLAGQPYEQYF
TRBV19	.	TRBJ2-2	.	TGTGCCAGTAGTATTGGGGGCAGGGGCACCGGGGAGCTGTTTTTT	CASSIGGRGTGELFF
TRBV4-2	TRBD1	TRBJ1-2	.	TGTGCCAGCAGCCAAGCCGAGGGGACAGGGACTACCGTCAACTATGGCTACACCTTC	CASSQAEGTGTTVNYGYTF
TRBV12-5	TRBD2	TRBJ2-2	.	TGTGCTAGTGGTTTAGATAGCGGGAGGGCCACCGGGGAGCTGTTTTTT	CASGLDSGRATGELFF
TRBV7-2	.	TRBJ2-1	.	TGTGCCAGCAGCTTAGGAGGGAAGGGCTCTGAGCAGTTCTTC	CASSLGGKGSEQFF
TRBV2	TRBD1	TRBJ1-2	.	TGTGCCAGCAGCCCCGGGACAGGGGGCAACTATGGCTACACCTTC	CASSPGTGGNYGYTF
TRBV6-1	.	TRBJ1-3	.	TGTGCCAGCAATATCGTCCGGGGAAACACCATATATTTT	CASNIVRGNTIYF
TRBV11-2	.	TRBJ1-1	.	TGTGCCAGCAGCTTCGACCCTCGGACAGCCCTGAACACTGAAGCTTTCTTT	CASSFDPRTALNTEAFF
TRBV28	TRBD1	TRBJ1-5	.	TGTGCCAGCAGTTTAGGGACAGGGAATCAGCCCCAGCATTTT	CASSLGTGNQPQHF
TRBV10-3	.	TRBJ2-6	.	TGTGCCATCAGTGGTCAGGGCTCCTCCTCTGGGGCCAACGGCCTGACTTTC	CAISGQGSSSGANGLTF
TRBV28	.	TRBJ2-6	.	TGTGCCAGCAGTTCAGCAGGGGTGGGGGCCAACGTCCTGACTTTC	CASSSAGVGANVLTF
TRBV7-2	TRBD1	TRBJ1-1	.	TGTGCCAGCAGCTTTCAGGGGGTGGGCACTGAAGCTTTCTTT	CASSFQGVGTEAFF
TRBV7-8	.	TRBJ2-1	.	TGTGCCAGCAGCTTTTGGGGCGAGGCCGACAATGAGCAGTTCTTC	CASSFWGEADNEQFF
TRBV7-9	.	TRBJ1-2	.	TGTGCCAGCAGCCCCTCAGGGGCGCGAGCTAACTATGGCTACACCTTC	CASSPSGARANYGYTF
TRBV7-2	TRBD1	TRBJ1-2	.	TGTGCCAGCGGTAGGGGGCATATTTATGGCTACACCTTC	CASGRGHIYGYTF
TRBV5-1	TRBD1	TRBJ1-6	few	TGCGCCAGCAGCTTACGAGACAGGGGTGATTCACCCCTCCACTTT	CASSLRDRGDSPLHF
TRBV7-3	TRBD2	TRBJ2-1	.	TGTGCCAGCAGCCCTTTAGCGGGAGGATATAGTAATGAGCAGTTCTTC	CASSPLAGGYSNEQFF
TRBV28	TRBD1	TRBJ1-5	.	TGTGCCAGCAGTACCGACCGCCGGGACAGGGGACGTAAGCCCCAGCATTTT	CASSTDRRDRGRKPQHF
TRBV19	.	TRBJ2-2	.	TGTGCCAGTAGTATATTACAGGCGAACACCGGGGAGCTGTTTTTT	CASSILQANTGELFF
TRBV7-2	TRBD1	TRBJ1-1	.	TGTGCCAGCAGCTCCAACAGGGGAGCGGAGACTTTCTTT	CASSSNRGAETFF
TRBV7-9	TRBD2	TRBJ2-3	few	TGTGCCAGCAGCTCACTCGAGGGATTAGCGGGGGATGCAGATACGCAGTATTTT	CASSSLEGLAGDADTQYF
TRBV4-2	.	TRBJ2-2	.	TGTGCCAGCAGCCCATCCGGTTATGGGCGAGGGGAGCTGTTTTTT	CASSPSGYGRGELFF
TRBV6-5	TRBD1	TRBJ1-1	.	TGTGCCAGCACATACAGGGGAGAGGGGACTGAAGCTTTCTTT	CASTYRGEGTEAFF
TRBV28	TRBD2	TRBJ2-7	.	TGTGCCAGCACCGTACGACTAGCGGGAGGGCACGAGCAGTACTTC	CASTVRLAGGHEQYF
TRBV4-2	.	TRBJ2-7	.	TGTGCCAGCAGCCAGAACAGGAACGAGCAGTACTTC	CASSQNRNEQYF
TRBV7-9	TRBD2	TRBJ2-1	.	TGTGCCAGCAGCTTAGCGTTGTCAGCGGGAGGTGCCGATGAGCAGTTCTTC	CASSLALSAGGADEQFF
TRBV6-5	.	TRBJ1-1	few	TGTGCCAGCAGTACTAGGGGGGGTTTGAACACTGAAGCTTTCTTT	CASSTRGGLNTEAFF
TRBV11-2	.	TRBJ1-1	few	TGTGCCAGCAGCTTAGGTCCAGGTTTTAACTCGGCTTTCTTT	CASSLGPGFNSAFF
TRBV28	.	TRBJ1-1	few	TGTGCCAGCAGTTTATTGGGCGCGGGGGAGGGAGTGAACACTGAAGCTTTCTTT	CASSLLGAGEGVNTEAFF
TRBV19	.	TRBJ1-5	.	TGTGCCAGTAGTAGCGTCGGGAATCAGCCCCAGCATTTT	CASSSVGNQPQHF
TRBV25-1	.	TRBJ2-2	few	TGTGCCAGCAGAATCAGTTTCACCGGGGAGCTGTTTTTT	CASRISFTGELFF
TRBV9	.	TRBJ2-3	.	TGTGCCAGCAGCGGAGCCAAGGGACACCCCGGAGATACGCAGTATTTT	CASSGAKGHPGDTQYF
TRBV7-8	.	TRBJ2-7	few	TGTGCCAGCACCGTACGTCGGGGAGTAAGCGCCGAGCAGTACTTC	CASTVRRGVSAEQYF
TRBV6-5	TRBD2	TRBJ2-1	.	TGTGCCAGCAGTTACCTCCCTAGCGGGATGATCAATGAGCAGTTCTTC	CASSYLPSGMINEQFF
TRBV4-2	TRBD2	TRBJ2-7	.	TGTGCCAGCAGCCAAGATGTGGCGGGGGGCTACGAGCAGTACTTC	CASSQDVAGGYEQYF
TRBV4-1	.	TRBJ2-4	few	TGCGCCAGCAGCCAAGCGGGGATCCTGGGCAAAAACAGTCAGTACTTC	CASSQAGILGKNSQYF